This TCR beta chain was observed in a study of CD8+ T cells in alopecia areata. This CDR3 is 17 amino acids long. Trimming removed 5 bases from V and 0 bases from J, with 17 bases in between. Germline V gene lookup returns CDR1 SEHNR and CDR2 FQNEAQ (reference sequence). A single count supports this clone. Described treatment: oral pan-JAK inhibitor, 5-10 mg twice daily. As the sequencing template, cDNA was produced by extracting RNA and reverse transcribing it. TCRdb's table, derived via immunoSEQ multiplex PCR, lists solely in-frame clones and lacks some. This table has about 180,000 clones, about 53% appearing once.

Sequenced material: CD8+ T cells sorted from blood, taken at week 24, from a patient treated with tofacitinib. This receptor was taken from a human donor with alopecia areata. V gene TRBV7-9 combines with J gene TRBJ2-1; no firm D call. The DNA of the CDR3 is TGTGCCAGCAGCCGCCAGACGTTTGGTAGCTCCTACAATGAGCAGTTCTTC. The encoded protein is CASSRQTFGSSYNEQFF.